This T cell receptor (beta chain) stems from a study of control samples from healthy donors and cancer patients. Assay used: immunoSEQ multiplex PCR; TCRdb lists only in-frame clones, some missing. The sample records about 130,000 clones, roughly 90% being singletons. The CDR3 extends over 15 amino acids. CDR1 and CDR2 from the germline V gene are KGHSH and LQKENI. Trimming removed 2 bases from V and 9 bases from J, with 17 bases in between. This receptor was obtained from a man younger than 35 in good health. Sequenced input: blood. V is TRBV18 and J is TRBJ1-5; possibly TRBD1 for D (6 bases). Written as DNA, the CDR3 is TGTGCCAGCTCACCAGAGGACAGCCAAGTTGGGCCCCAGCATTTT. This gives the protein CASSPEDSQVGPQHF.